The 28 T cell receptor beta chains below all came from one sample that was sequenced in a study of T cell changes during pregnancy in multiple sclerosis. Using immunoSEQ multiplex PCR, the repertoire was profiled, and TCRdb retains in-frame clones only, with some absent. The table has 25,000 to 30,000 clones, about 89% seen once. The specimen comprised CD8+ T cells from peripheral blood mononuclear cells, sampled before pregnancy. The receptors were sampled from a female donor with multiple sclerosis, enrolled in a pregnancy study.

The gene calls are TRBV18 and TRBJ2-5; 7 nucleotides match TRBD2. J was trimmed by 7 bases and V by 0 bases; bases with no gene match: 5. The length of the CDR3 is 14 residues. The germline V gene encodes CDR1 KGHSH and CDR2 LQKENI. In nucleotides, the CDR3 is TGTGCCAGCTCACCACCCAACTGGGGGGGGACCCAGTACTTC. Encoded protein: CASSPPNWGGTQYF.

The rearrangement links TRBV5-1 to TRBJ2-5, with D perhaps TRBD2 (7 bases). The CDR3 is 17 residues long. V was cut by 3 bases and J by 4 bases, with 22 bases left in between. Per germline, CDR1 SGHRS and CDR2 YFSETQ. The CDR3 nucleotides are TGCGCCAGCAGCTGGGGGGTACTAACGGGGGGCACAGAGACCCAGTACTTC. It encodes CASSWGVLTGGTETQYF.

The chain is built from TRBV9 and TRBJ2-7; possible D gene TRBD2, 7 bases. CDR1 is SGDLS and CDR2 is YYNGEE in the germline V gene. V gave up 3 bases and J gave up 0 bases, with 10 bases separating them. The CDR3 is 14 amino acids. This CDR3 is CASSEGGTSYEQYF. The CDR3 DNA is TGTGCCAGCAGCGAGGGGGGGACCTCCTACGAGCAGTACTTC.

The chain joins TRBV6-5 to TRBJ1-2; D might be TRBD1 (5 bases). CDR3 length equals 13 residues. V lost 6 bases, J lost 4 bases, and 12 bases lay in between. Germline lookup yields CDR1 MNHEY and CDR2 SVGAGI. Here the CDR3 reads CASRSQGGYGYTF. The CDR3 nucleotides read TGTGCCAGCAGGAGCCAGGGAGGCTATGGCTACACCTTC.

CDR3 bases: TGTGCCAGCAGCTCGCGCCTACTAGCGGGGCCCGAGAAAGGCAACACCGGGGAGCTGTTTTTT. This encodes CASSSRLLAGPEKGNTGELFF. The chain links TRBV7-8 to TRBJ2-2; 10 bases fit TRBD2. The length of the CDR3 is 21 residues. With 4 bases clipped from V and 2 bases from J, the junction kept 19 bases outside the gene matches. Germline CDR1 is SGHVS and CDR2 is FQNEAQ.

V and J are TRBV7-3 and TRBJ2-5, with 13 positions matching TRBD2. Germline CDR1 and CDR2: SGHTA and FQGTGA. The ends lost 5 bases at V and 1 base at J; junction bases unmatched: 1. This CDR3 has 15 residues. DNA for the CDR3: TGTGCCAGCAGCCGACTAGCGGGGGGCCAAGAGACCCAGTACTTC. This sequence encodes CASSRLAGGQETQYF.

This sequence joins TRBV27 and TRBJ2-7; a weak D match, TRBD2 (6 bases). CDR1 MNHEY and CDR2 SMNVEV come from the germline V gene (reference sequence). Trimming took 8 bases from V and 0 from J, leaving 11 bases between them. The CDR3 totals 13 residues. DNA of the CDR3: TGTGCCAGCGGCGGAGGGTACTCCTACGAGCAGTACTTC. The encoded protein is CASGGGYSYEQYF.

The chain recombines TRBV29-1 with TRBJ1-5; D is perhaps TRBD1 (5 bases). The ends were cut back, 4 bases at V and 0 bases at J, with 7 bases in the middle. CDR1 is SQVTM and CDR2 is ANQGSEA in the germline V gene. This CDR3 region has 13 residues. CDR3 in amino acids: CSVVDSSNQPQHF. The CDR3 nucleotides are TGCAGCGTTGTAGACAGTAGCAATCAGCCCCAGCATTTT.

The chain recombines TRBV4-2 with TRBJ2-1; 7 nucleotides agree with TRBD2. The CDR3 is 17 amino acids. Unmatched junction bases numbered 7, after V lost 0 bases and J lost 2 bases. The germline V gene encodes CDR1 LGHNA and CDR2 YNFKEQ. Written as DNA, the CDR3 is TGTGCCAGCAGCCAAGAGGAAGTAGGACTAGCCTACAATGAGCAGTTCTTC. Residues: CASSQEEVGLAYNEQFF.

The genes are TRBV7-9 and TRBJ1-3; D might be TRBD1 (6 bases). Germline CDR1 and CDR2: SEHNR and FQNEAQ (reference sequence). This CDR3 contains 14 residues. V shed 4 bases and J shed 4 bases, with 11 bases lying between them. CDR3 nucleotide sequence: TGTGCCAGCAGCTCCGGACAGAAGGGAAACACCATATATTTT. This gives the protein CASSSGQKGNTIYF.

J is TRBJ1-6 and V is TRBV27; possibly TRBD1 for D (6 bases). The germline V and J ends were trimmed by 3 bases and 7 bases, with 13 bases remaining between them. Germline V lookup: CDR1 MNHEY, CDR2 SMNVEV (reference sequence). The CDR3 covers 15 residues. Here the CDR3 reads CASSFWGQRNSPLHF. The CDR3 DNA follows: TGTGCCAGCAGTTTCTGGGGGCAGCGAAATTCACCCCTCCACTTT.

The J gene is TRBJ1-2, the V gene TRBV6-5; D not resolved. Germline CDR1 MNHEY, CDR2 SVGAGI. The CDR3 is 13 residues long. Trimming cost V 0 bases and J 9 bases, with 11 bases left between them. The DNA of the CDR3 is TGTGCCAGCAGTTACTCTGAGGGATCAAGCTACACCTTC. Translated: CASSYSEGSSYTF.

This clone was observed once. The rearrangement joins TRBV9 to TRBJ2-1; 8 positions agree with TRBD2. V lost 4 bases, J lost 3 bases, and 6 bases stayed unmatched. CDR1 and CDR2 from the germline V gene are SGDLS and YYNGEE. The CDR3 consists of 15 residues. CDR3 residues: CASSPGGLFYNEQFF. As DNA, the CDR3 is TGTGCCAGCAGCCCGGGGGGGCTTTTCTACAATGAGCAGTTCTTC.

The table lists this clone with a count of one. J is TRBJ1-1 and V is TRBV7-2; TRBD1 aligns across 8 bases. V lost 5 bases to trimming and J lost 2 bases; unmatched junction nucleotides: 4. The CDR3 is made up of 14 amino acids. CDR1 and CDR2 from the germline V gene are SGHTA and FQGNSA. For the CDR3, the DNA is TGTGCCAGCAGCGACAGGGGCGGTAACACTGAAGCTTTCTTT. Its translation is CASSDRGGNTEAFF.

The chain links TRBV7-9 to TRBJ2-4, with TRBD2 matching 7 bases. Germline-derived CDR1 and CDR2 are SEHNR and FQNEAQ (reference sequence). The CDR3 is made up of 13 amino acids. V dropped 5 bases and J dropped 8; count of bases not matched to a gene: 6. The DNA of the CDR3 is TGTGCCAGCAGCCCCCGGGAGGAGGACATTCAGTACTTC. Protein product: CASSPREEDIQYF.

CDR3 in DNA: TGTGCCAGCAGCTTAGGGTCCCCCGGAGTCACTGAAGCTTTCTTT. Its protein product is CASSLGSPGVTEAFF. J is TRBJ1-1 and V is TRBV13, with D unclear. The CDR3 length is 15 residues. V lost 0 bases and J 4 bases, leaving 12 bases between the germline ends. In germline, CDR1 is PRHDT, CDR2 FYEKMQ (reference sequence).

This rearrangement joins TRBV27 to TRBJ1-6; 8 positions agree with TRBD1. The CDR3 is 15 residues long. After removal of 6 bases from V and 8 bases from J, the junction contained 9 bases not matched to a gene. From germline, CDR1 is MNHEY and CDR2 SMNVEV (reference sequence). The CDR3 sequence is CASRLTQGADSPLHF. Written as DNA, the CDR3 is TGTGCCAGCAGGCTTACCCAGGGGGCGGATTCACCCCTCCACTTT.

The chain has TRBV7-9 and TRBJ1-2, with D possibly matching TRBD1 (5 bases). This CDR3 is built from 16 residues. CDR1 and CDR2 from the germline V gene are SEHNR and FQNEAQ (reference sequence). The V and J ends lost 5 bases and 3 bases respectively, with 19 bases between them. The CDR3 nucleotides are TGTGCCAGCAGCCGACTTGCGGGGGAGGTCCACTATGGCTACACCTTC. It codes for CASSRLAGEVHYGYTF.

This clone occurred once. The J gene is TRBJ2-7, the V gene TRBV9, with 7 bases aligning to TRBD1. V lost 3 bases and J lost 3; bases outside the gene matches: 9. CDR3 size: 15 residues. Per the germline V gene, CDR1 is SGDLS and CDR2 is YYNGEE. The chain's CDR3 is CASSEEPGGFYEQYF. The CDR3 DNA reads as TGTGCCAGCAGCGAAGAGCCAGGGGGTTTCTACGAGCAGTACTTC. The complete variable domain, with remaining parts taken from reference TRBV9 and TRBJ2-7, reads DSGVTQTPKHLITATGQRVTLRCSPRSGDLSVYWYQQSLDQGLQFLIQYYNGEERAKGNILERFSAQQFPDLHSELNLSSLELGDSALYFCASSEEPGGFYEQYFGPGTRLTVT.

The rearrangement uses TRBV7-6 and TRBJ1-4; D is possibly TRBD1 (5 bases). This CDR3 has 15 residues. In germline, CDR1 is SGHVS, CDR2 FNYEAQ. The V end lost 5 bases, the J end lost 6 bases, and 16 bases lay between the germline ends. The CDR3 reads CASSLRSGADEKLFF. In DNA form, the CDR3 reads TGTGCCAGCAGCCTACGAAGCGGGGCCGATGAAAAACTGTTTTTT.

This clone was picked up one time. The chain uses TRBV2 and TRBJ2-5; D not resolved. This CDR3 has 13 residues. Germline V lookup: CDR1 SNHLY, CDR2 FYNNEI. V dropped 4 bases and J dropped 1 base, with 7 bases sitting between them. CDR3 in amino acids: CASSVLSQETQYF. In nucleotides, the CDR3 is TGTGCCAGCAGTGTTCTGTCCCAAGAGACCCAGTACTTC.

The rearrangement uses TRBV21-1 and TRBJ2-7; the table names TRBD1, a call not compared with the DNA. TRBV21-1 is a documented pseudogene. The CDR3 extends over 15 amino acids. CDR3: CASTKGQRNGYEQYF. For the CDR3, the DNA is TGTGCCAGCACCAAAGGACAGCGCAACGGCTACGAGCAGTACTTC.

The rearrangement uses TRBV19 and TRBJ2-3; D is perhaps TRBD1 (5 bases). The CDR3 covers 16 residues. Trimming pared 5 bases from V and 2 bases from J, leaving 17 bases between. Germline loops: CDR1 LNHDA, CDR2 SQIVND (reference sequence). The CDR3 here is CASSPLRGVITDTQYF. The CDR3 DNA reads as TGTGCCAGTAGTCCCCTTAGGGGTGTAATCACAGATACGCAGTATTTT.

The chain carries TRBV6-6 and TRBJ1-2; possible D gene TRBD1, 6 bases. This CDR3 contains 14 residues. The V end lost 7 bases, the J end lost 10 bases, and 22 bases lay between the germline ends. CDR1 and CDR2 from the germline V gene are MNHNY and SVGAGI (reference sequence). The CDR3 loop is CASNPGTPVRAYTF. The CDR3 DNA reads as TGTGCCAGCAACCCCGGGACACCAGTTCGGGCCTACACCTTC.

V and J are TRBV27 and TRBJ1-2; 8 nucleotides align to TRBD1. The CDR3 length is 14 residues. J was trimmed by 4 bases and V by 5 bases; bases with no gene match: 6. The germline gives CDR1 MNHEY, CDR2 SMNVEV (reference sequence). The CDR3: CASSQTTGGYGYTF. In nucleotides, the CDR3 is TGTGCCAGCAGTCAGACCACAGGGGGCTATGGCTACACCTTC.

The J gene is TRBJ1-1, the V gene TRBV12-5, with D unclear. The CDR3 has 14 amino acids. The germline CDR1 and CDR2 sequences are LGHNT and FRNRAP. Trimming stripped 2 bases from V and 1 base from J, with 8 bases between. The CDR3 loop is CASGLWASNTEAFF. Written as DNA, the CDR3 is TGTGCTAGTGGTTTGTGGGCGTCGAACACTGAAGCTTTCTTT.

This chain joins TRBV6-5 and TRBJ1-2, with TRBD1 matching over 10 bases. The CDR3 runs to 13 residues. Germline CDR1 and CDR2: MNHEY and SVGAGI. The trim removed 7 bases at V and 3 bases at J, leaving 2 bases unmatched. The CDR3 DNA is TGTGCCAGCACCGGGACAGGGGACTATGGCTACACCTTC. Its translation: CASTGTGDYGYTF.

The chain combines TRBV10-3 with TRBJ1-2; D is perhaps TRBD1 (6 bases). V lost 8 bases and J lost 2, with 15 bases in between. The CDR3 extends over 14 amino acids. The germline CDR1 and CDR2 sequences are ENHRY and SYGVKD. DNA of the CDR3: TGTGCCATCGGCAAACAGGGACCCAACTATGGCTACACCTTC. Residues: CAIGKQGPNYGYTF.